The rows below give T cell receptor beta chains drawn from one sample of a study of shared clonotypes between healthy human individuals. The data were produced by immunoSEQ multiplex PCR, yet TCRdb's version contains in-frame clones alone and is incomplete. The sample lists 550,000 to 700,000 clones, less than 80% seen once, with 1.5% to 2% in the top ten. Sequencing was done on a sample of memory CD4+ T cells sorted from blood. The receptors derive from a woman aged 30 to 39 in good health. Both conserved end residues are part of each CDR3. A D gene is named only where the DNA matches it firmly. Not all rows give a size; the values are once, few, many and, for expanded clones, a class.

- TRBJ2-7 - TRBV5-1 CASSLAATYEQYF TGCGCCAGCAGCTTGGCAGCGACCTACGAGCAGTACTTC
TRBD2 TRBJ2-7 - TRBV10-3 CAISESGGSYEQYF TGTGCCATCAGTGAGAGCGGGGGTTCCTACGAGCAGTACTTC
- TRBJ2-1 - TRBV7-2 CASSFGQRSNEQFF TGTGCCAGCAGCTTCGGACAGAGGTCAAATGAGCAGTTCTTC
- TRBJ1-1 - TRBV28 CASSWGVSEAFF TGTGCCAGCAGTTGGGGGGTCTCTGAAGCTTTCTTT
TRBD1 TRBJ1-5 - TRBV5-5 CASSFGPGQEEVRPQHF TGTGCCAGCAGCTTTGGTCCGGGACAGGAGGAGGTTAGGCCCCAGCATTTT
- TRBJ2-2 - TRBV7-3 CASSDYSGELFF TGTGCCAGCAGTGACTACAGTGGGGAGCTGTTTTTT
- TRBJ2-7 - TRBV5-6 CASSYLQGSGAEQYF TGTGCCAGCAGCTACCTACAGGGGAGCGGGGCCGAGCAGTACTTC
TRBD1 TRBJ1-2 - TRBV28 CASMTGNYYGYTF TGTGCCAGTATGACAGGGAACTACTATGGCTACACCTTC
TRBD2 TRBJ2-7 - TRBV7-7 CASSPGGSRLYEQYF TGTGCCAGCAGCCCGGGGGGGAGCAGACTCTACGAGCAGTACTTC
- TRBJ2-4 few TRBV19 CASSMQGGNIQYF TGTGCCAGTAGTATGCAGGGCGGGAACATTCAGTACTTC
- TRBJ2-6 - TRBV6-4 CASSDSRSGANVLTF TGTGCCAGCAGTGACTCGAGGTCTGGGGCCAACGTCCTGACTTTC
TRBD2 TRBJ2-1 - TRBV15 CATSRDRLAGGNEQFF TGTGCCACCAGCAGAGATCGACTAGCGGGGGGCAATGAGCAGTTCTTC
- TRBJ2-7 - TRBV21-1 CASSNNRGISYEQYF TGTGCCAGCAGCAACAACAGGGGAATTTCCTACGAGCAGTACTTC
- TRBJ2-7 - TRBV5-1 CASSLDVSPYEQYF TGCGCCAGCAGCTTGGACGTCAGCCCCTACGAGCAGTACTTC
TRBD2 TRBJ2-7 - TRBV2 CASSGIGTSVSYEQYF TGTGCCAGCAGTGGTATTGGGACTAGCGTCTCCTACGAGCAGTACTTC
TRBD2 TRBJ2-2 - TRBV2 CASRGTSGRGFRTGELFF TGTGCCAGCAGGGGGACTAGCGGGAGAGGTTTTAGGACCGGGGAGCTGTTTTTT
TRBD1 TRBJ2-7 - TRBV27 CASSLYGTGPYEQYF TGTGCCAGCAGTCTTTACGGGACAGGACCGTACGAGCAGTACTTC
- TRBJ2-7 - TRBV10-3 CAIRSGAPSSYEQYF TGTGCCATCAGGTCAGGGGCTCCAAGCTCCTACGAGCAGTACTTC
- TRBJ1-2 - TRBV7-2 CASSLGGDLRRYTF TGTGCCAGCAGCTTAGGAGGCGACCTCAGGAGGTACACCTTC
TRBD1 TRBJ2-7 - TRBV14 CASSSGQSRFYEQYF TGTGCCAGCAGCTCGGGACAGTCCCGTTTTTACGAGCAGTACTTC
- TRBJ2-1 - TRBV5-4 CASSFRNEQFF TGTGCCAGCAGCTTTAGAAATGAGCAGTTCTTC
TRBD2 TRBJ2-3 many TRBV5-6 CASQPGLAGGPRADTQYF TGTGCCAGTCAACCGGGACTAGCGGGAGGGCCGCGGGCAGATACGCAGTATTTT
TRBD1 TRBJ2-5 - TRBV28 CASSSGTVETQYF TGTGCCAGCAGTTCAGGGACAGTGGAGACCCAGTACTTC
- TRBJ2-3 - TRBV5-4 CASSSLVTDTQYF TGTGCCAGCAGCTCGCTAGTCACAGATACGCAGTATTTT